This T cell receptor (beta chain) originates from a study of blood T cell repertoires in COVID-19 (dated by TCRdb to the early 2020s). Regarding the study in general: The collaborator samples originated in the United States, Italy and Spain and spanned the acute and convalescent phases of COVID-19. The prospective study material was composed of cDNA or gDNA derived from T cells, B-cell-depleted T cells, or PBMCs. Deeply sampled blood TCRbeta repertoires from subjects exposed to, actively infected with, or recovered from COVID-19 were included in the dataset. The repertoires were made available in a free public database intended to serve as a resource for research on the immune response to SARS-CoV-2. Samples came from the ongoing ImmuneRACE study (first 160 participants) plus 1,254 subjects from 6 global collaborators. Nearly every sample came with metadata listing a de-identified subject ID, COVID-19 status, age in years and sex. Where available, HLA class I and class II types were obtained from metadata supplied by the sample provider rather than from assay-based typing. What the authors observed across the whole study: The quantity of clinical and demographic metadata differed by source and by participant and was supplied without curation.

With regard to this clone: Its antigen remains undetermined. Within one base of it there is no much larger clone, and no base qualities were kept.

The collaborating institutions used their own protocols to collect whole blood in K2EDTA tubes. For TCRbeta analysis, collaborators shipped samples as frozen whole blood, isolated PBMCs, or DNA extracted from either of those sample types. The immunoSEQ Assay, a bias-controlled multiplex PCR, was used to amplify TCRbeta CDR3 regions from genomic DNA. The source study handled its data this way. Nucleated cell counts per sample were estimated from amplification of reference gene primers within the assay. To quantify the absolute abundance of each unique TCRbeta CDR3 rearrangement, sequence reads were collapsed and filtered. Productive Simpson clonality was computed per sample as the square root of Simpson's diversity index over productive rearrangements. Entries here come from immuneACCESS through TCRdb and include only in-frame sequences with V and J called. Some clones fail to appear in such tables; in the studies checked, an unresolved V gene covers under half of the shortfall, and the cause of the remainder is unknown. V and J calls and clone size are copied from that table; D and trimming were computed from the DNA. The table for this sample lists some 150,000 clones; roughly 87% of them were counted only once. The ten largest clones take up around 4.6% of the sample.

The specimen sequenced was peripheral blood. The receptor was isolated from a woman in her sixties with active or convalescent COVID-19.

The CDR3 amino acid sequence is: CASRPEPTGDYGYTF. The DNA reads TGTGCCAGCAGGCCCGAACCTACAGGGGATTATGGCTACACCTTC. The chain is assembled from TRBV3-1 (or the pseudogene TRBV3-2) and TRBJ1-2, and 7 junction bases match TRBD1. The CDR3 runs 15 amino acids, cysteine and phenylalanine included. Left in the record is the CDR3 DNA by itself, 45 bases read in frame from the first base. Germline trimming: 6 bases from V, 5 bases from J; junction bases outside gene matches: 12. Based on the germline V gene (reference sequence), the CDR1 and CDR2 sequences are LGHDT and YNNKEL.